This TCR beta chain was documented in a study of control samples from healthy donors and cancer patients. Trimming at V came to 5 bases and at J to 2 bases, leaving 11 bases not matched to a gene. The CDR3 totals 17 residues. CDR1 is MDHEN, CDR2 SYDVKM, per germline. The protocol was immunoSEQ multiplex PCR, while the TCRdb copy is restricted to in-frame clones and leaves out a portion. The sample carries approximately 170,000 clones, 90% recorded once. Sequenced sample: blood. The rearrangement uses TRBV28 and TRBJ2-7; 11 bases agree with TRBD2. This clonotype was obtained from a woman aged 45-65 years in good health. The CDR3 nucleotides read TGTGCCAGCAGTCTTCATCCCGGGACTAGCGGAGCCTACGAGCAGTACTTC. This gives the protein CASSLHPGTSGAYEQYF.